The rows below give T cell receptor beta chains drawn from one sample of a study of monozygotic twins with inflammatory bowel disease. For each CDR3 protein, TCRdb gives one entry from its re-call of the 5' RACE reads, without DNA. The sample includes approximately 400,000 distinct CDR3 sequences. Sequencing input: blood. These receptors all come from a human donor with ulcerative colitis or Crohn's disease, or a healthy co-twin of an affected twin (not recorded which). The CDR3 runs from the conserved cysteine through the conserved F or W.

TRBV12-3/TRBV12-4	TRBJ2-6	CASSPHRGFDSGANVLTF
TRBV5-8	TRBJ2-3	CASSSELRRVIADTQYF
TRBV7-9	TRBJ2-1	CASRNTGTYISYNEQFF
TRBV29-1	TRBJ1-5	CSVAVSGNQPQHF
TRBV20-1	TRBJ2-5	CSAREGSGRALGETQYF
TRBV20-1	TRBJ2-7	CSASPSSSGKPYEQYF
TRBV11-1	TRBJ2-3	CASSLKRWASGSWTDTQYF
TRBV2	TRBJ2-7	CASSEVAGVYEQYF
TRBV6-1	TRBJ2-1	CASSPFGRGSYNEQFF
TRBV12-3/TRBV12-4	TRBJ1-3	CASSFNSGNTIYF
TRBV7-2	TRBJ1-1	CASSLAMSNTEAFF
TRBV5-1	TRBJ1-1	CASSYNSLNTEAFF
TRBV20-1	TRBJ1-2	CSASMSGAFNYGYTF
TRBV20-1	TRBJ2-3	CIATPDRGISDTQYF
TRBV5-1	TRBJ1-5	CASSLHPLSNQPQHF
TRBV14	TRBJ1-1	CASSLLGQENTEAFF
TRBV11-2	TRBJ2-3	CASSLRLPPRHSFTDTQYF
TRBV20-1	TRBJ2-1	CSASPSGPSRYNEQFF
TRBV29-1	TRBJ2-7	CSVEGTSGRGEQYF
TRBV7-9	TRBJ2-2	CASSLPQRGTGELFF
TRBV7-9	TRBJ2-2	CASSSGTLGTGELFF
TRBV28	TRBJ2-7	CASSHRALIRQHF
TRBV2	TRBJ2-5	CATSTSTGETQYF
TRBV7-9	TRBJ2-1	CASSLGDLGDIEQFF
TRBV30	TRBJ2-7	CAWSGGWSSYEQYF
TRBV6-5	TRBJ2-3	CASSYGLAALSTDTQYF
TRBV12-3/TRBV12-4	TRBJ2-3	CASTKLAGAADTQYF
TRBV5-6	TRBJ2-3	CASSLRMGTDTQYF
TRBV19	TRBJ1-2	CASSIQRGNYGYTF
TRBV19	TRBJ1-1	CASSIPENTEAFF
TRBV2	TRBJ1-5	CASSDPGGQPQHF
TRBV27	TRBJ2-1	CASSSTFDRGLSYNEQFF
TRBV6-4	TRBJ2-2	CASSEQSNTGELFF
TRBV4-2	TRBJ2-5	CASSGTGGEETQYF
TRBV28	TRBJ2-7	CASSNPGPKSPYEQYF
TRBV6-5	TRBJ2-3	CASRRGQGKGTDTQYF
TRBV27	TRBJ2-1	CASSFGLEGPYNEQFF
TRBV7-7	TRBJ2-2	CASSQTRANTGELFF
TRBV28	TRBJ2-1	CASRTGGGQHEQFF
TRBV5-1	TRBJ2-6	CASSFQTRSSGANVLTF
TRBV7-3	TRBJ2-1	CASSLEARAAEQFF
TRBV5-4	TRBJ1-6	CASSLQGRQGDSPLHF
TRBV5-1	TRBJ2-3	CASSGGAEPSTDTQYF
TRBV7-9	TRBJ2-1	CASSLRDGQAHNEQFF
TRBV5-6	TRBJ1-1	CASTPTPGGGSTEAFF
TRBV2	TRBJ1-5	CAGTGGGGSDQPQHF
TRBV5-6	TRBJ2-7	CASSSPGLAGDGEQYF
TRBV12-5	TRBJ1-6	CASGPLGTENSPLHF
TRBV19	TRBJ1-1	CASSMIFPVGTEAFF
TRBV5-1	TRBJ1-3	CASSLSPGAHSSGNTIYF
TRBV7-2	TRBJ2-4	CASSSRGTSLNKNIQYF
TRBV5-1	TRBJ1-2	CASSPRTGEHGYTF
TRBV5-1	TRBJ2-1	CASSLGTYNEQFF
TRBV3-1	TRBJ1-1	CASSQGQGFTEAFF
TRBV20-1	TRBJ2-5	CSARLSSGGVETQYF
TRBV19	TRBJ2-2	CASSMLRGKTGELFF
TRBV7-2	TRBJ2-2	CASSLVGLAGGHTGELFF
TRBV28	TRBJ2-6	CASKNRAGANVLTF
TRBV14	TRBJ2-1	CASSQGTLAPNEQFF